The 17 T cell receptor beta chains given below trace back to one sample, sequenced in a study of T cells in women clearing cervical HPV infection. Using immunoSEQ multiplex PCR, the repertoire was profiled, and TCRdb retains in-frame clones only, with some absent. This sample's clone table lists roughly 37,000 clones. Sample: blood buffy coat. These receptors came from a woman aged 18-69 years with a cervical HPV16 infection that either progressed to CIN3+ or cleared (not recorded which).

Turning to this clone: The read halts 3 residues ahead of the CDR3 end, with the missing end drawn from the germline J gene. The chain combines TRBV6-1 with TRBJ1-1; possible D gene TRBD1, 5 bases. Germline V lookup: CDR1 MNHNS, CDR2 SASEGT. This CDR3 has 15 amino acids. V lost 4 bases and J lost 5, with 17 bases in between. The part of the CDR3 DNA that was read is TGTGCCAGCAGTGTCCAGCCACAGGCGGGGACTGAA. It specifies CASSVQPQAGTE. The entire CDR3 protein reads CASSVQPQAGTEAFF.

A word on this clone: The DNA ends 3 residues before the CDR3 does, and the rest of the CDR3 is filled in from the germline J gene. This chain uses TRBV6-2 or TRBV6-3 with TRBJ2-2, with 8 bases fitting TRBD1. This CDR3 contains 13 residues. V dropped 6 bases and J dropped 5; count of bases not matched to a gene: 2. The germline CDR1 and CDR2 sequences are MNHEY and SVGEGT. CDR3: CASSRTGTGELFF. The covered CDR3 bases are TGTGCCAGCAGCCGGACAGGGACCGGGGAG.

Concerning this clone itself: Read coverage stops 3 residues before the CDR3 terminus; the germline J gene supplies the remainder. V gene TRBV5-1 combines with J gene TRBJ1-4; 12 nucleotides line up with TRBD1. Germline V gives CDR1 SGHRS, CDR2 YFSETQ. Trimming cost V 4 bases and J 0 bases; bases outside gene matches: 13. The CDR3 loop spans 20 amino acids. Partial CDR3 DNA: TGCGCCAGCAGCACCTCCGGGACAGGGGGCTTGGTAGCAACTAATGAAAAA. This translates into CASSTSGTGGLVATNEK. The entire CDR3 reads CASSTSGTGGLVATNEKLFF.

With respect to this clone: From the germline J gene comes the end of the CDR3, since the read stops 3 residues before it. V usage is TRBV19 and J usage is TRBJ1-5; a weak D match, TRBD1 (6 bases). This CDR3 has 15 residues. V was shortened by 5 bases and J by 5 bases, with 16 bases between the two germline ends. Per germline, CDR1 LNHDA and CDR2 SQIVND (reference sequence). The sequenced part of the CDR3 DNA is TGTGCCAGTAGTCTCGAGAACAGGGAGGATCAGCCC. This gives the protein CASSLENREDQP. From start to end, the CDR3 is CASSLENREDQPQHF.

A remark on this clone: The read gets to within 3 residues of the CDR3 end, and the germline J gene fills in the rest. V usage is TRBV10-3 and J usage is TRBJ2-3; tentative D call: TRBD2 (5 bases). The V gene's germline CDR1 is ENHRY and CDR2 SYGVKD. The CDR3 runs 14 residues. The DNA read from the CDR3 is TGTGCCATCAGTGAAAGCGGCAACAATCAGCCG. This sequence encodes CAISESGNNQP. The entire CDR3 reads CAISESGNNQPQYF.

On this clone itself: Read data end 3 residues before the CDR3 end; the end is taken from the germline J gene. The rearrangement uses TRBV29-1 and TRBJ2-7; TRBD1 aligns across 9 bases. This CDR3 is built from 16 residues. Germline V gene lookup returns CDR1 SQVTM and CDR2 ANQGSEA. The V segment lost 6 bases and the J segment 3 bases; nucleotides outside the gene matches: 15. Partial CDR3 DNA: TGCAGCGTGACGCTCGGCGCCGGGACAGGGTTCTACGAG. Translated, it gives CSVTLGAGTGFYE. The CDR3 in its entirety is CSVTLGAGTGFYEQYF.

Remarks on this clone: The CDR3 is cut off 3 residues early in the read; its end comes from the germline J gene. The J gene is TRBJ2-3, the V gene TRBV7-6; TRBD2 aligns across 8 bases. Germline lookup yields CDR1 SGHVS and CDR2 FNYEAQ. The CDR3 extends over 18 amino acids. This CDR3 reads CASSLEGIASGYQETQYF. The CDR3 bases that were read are TGTGCCAGCAGCTTAGAGGGGATTGCTAGCGGGTACCAAGAGACG.

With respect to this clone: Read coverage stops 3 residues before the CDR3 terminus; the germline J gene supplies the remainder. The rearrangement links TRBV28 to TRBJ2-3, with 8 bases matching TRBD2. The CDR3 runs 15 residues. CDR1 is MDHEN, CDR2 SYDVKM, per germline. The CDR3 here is CASSLSGGQKPTQYF. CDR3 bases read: TGTGCCAGCAGTTTGAGCGGGGGCCAAAAACCGACG.

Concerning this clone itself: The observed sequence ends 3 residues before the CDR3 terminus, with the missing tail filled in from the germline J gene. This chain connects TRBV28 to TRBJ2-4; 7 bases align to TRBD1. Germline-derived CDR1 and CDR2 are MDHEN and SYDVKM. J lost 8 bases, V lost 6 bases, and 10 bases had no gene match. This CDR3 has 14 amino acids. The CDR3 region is CASRAARGWDIQYF. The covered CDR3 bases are TGTGCCAGCAGGGCTGCCAGGGGGTGGGACATT. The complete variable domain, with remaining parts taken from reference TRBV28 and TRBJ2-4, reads DVKVTQSSRYLVKRTGEKVFLECVQDMDHENMFWYRQDPGLGLRLIYFSYDVKMKEKGDIPEGYSVSREKKERFSLILESASTNQTSMYLCASRAARGWDIQYFGAGTRLSVL.

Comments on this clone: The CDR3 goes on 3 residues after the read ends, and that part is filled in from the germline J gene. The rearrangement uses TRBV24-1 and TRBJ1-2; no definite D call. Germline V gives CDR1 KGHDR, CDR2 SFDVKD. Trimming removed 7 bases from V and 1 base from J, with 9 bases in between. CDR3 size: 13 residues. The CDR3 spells CATRDGDNYGYTF. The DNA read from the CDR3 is TGTGCCACCAGGGACGGGGATAACTATGGC.

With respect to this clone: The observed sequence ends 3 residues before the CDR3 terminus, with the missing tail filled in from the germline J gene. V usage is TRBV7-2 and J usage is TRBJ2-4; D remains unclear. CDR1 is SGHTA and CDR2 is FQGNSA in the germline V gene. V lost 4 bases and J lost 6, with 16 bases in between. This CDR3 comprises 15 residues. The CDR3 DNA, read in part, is TGTGCCAGCAGCTACGGTCTCGGGTTTAGAAACATT. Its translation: CASSYGLGFRNI. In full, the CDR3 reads CASSYGLGFRNIQYF. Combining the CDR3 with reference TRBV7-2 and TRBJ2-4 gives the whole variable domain GAGVSQSPSNKVTEKGKDVELRCDPISGHTALYWYRQSLGQGLEFLIYFQGNSAPDKSGLPSDRFSAERTGGSVSTLTIQRTQQEDSAVYLCASSYGLGFRNIQYFGAGTRLSVL.

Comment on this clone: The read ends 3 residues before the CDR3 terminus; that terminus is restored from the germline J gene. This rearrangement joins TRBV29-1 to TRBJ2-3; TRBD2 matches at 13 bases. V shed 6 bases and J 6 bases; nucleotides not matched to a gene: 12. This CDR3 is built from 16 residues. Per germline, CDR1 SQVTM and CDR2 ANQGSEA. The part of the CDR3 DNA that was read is TGCAGCGTCGGGACTAGCGGGACGACCAGGGTGGATACG. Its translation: CSVGTSGTTRVDT. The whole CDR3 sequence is CSVGTSGTTRVDTQYF.

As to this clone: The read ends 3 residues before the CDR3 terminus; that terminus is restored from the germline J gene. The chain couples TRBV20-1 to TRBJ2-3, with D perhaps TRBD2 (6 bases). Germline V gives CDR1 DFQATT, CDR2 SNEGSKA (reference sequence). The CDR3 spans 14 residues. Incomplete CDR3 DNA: TGCAGTGCTGTCCCCGGGACTCAAAAAGAGACG. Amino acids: CSAVPGTQKET. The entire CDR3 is CSAVPGTQKETQYF.

The covered CDR3 bases are TGTGCCAGCCAGGGGTCTGGAAACACC. Protein product: CASQGSGNT. The complete CDR3 protein is CASQGSGNTIYF. This chain joins TRBV6-2 or TRBV6-3 and TRBJ1-3; maybe TRBD1 (6 bases). The CDR3 extends 3 residues past the end of the read, so its final part is completed from the germline J gene. The CDR3 totals 12 residues. Deletions cut 8 bases from V and 1 base from J, with 6 bases between. Germline CDR1 MNHEY, CDR2 SVGEGT.

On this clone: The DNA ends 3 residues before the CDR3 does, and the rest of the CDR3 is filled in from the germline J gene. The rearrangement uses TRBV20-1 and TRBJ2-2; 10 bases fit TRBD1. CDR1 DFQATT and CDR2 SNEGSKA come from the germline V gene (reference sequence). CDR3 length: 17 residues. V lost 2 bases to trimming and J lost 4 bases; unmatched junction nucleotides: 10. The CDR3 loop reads CSARLSSRDRGTGELFF. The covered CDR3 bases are TGCAGTGCTAGATTATCGAGCCGGGACAGGGGCACCGGGGAG.

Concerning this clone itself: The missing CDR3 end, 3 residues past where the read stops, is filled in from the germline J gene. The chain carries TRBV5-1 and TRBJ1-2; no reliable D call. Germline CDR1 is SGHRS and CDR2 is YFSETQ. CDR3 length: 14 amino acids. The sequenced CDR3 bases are TGCGCCAGCAGCAGAAACGGACGGGGATCGGGC. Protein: CASSRNGRGSG. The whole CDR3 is CASSRNGRGSGYTF.

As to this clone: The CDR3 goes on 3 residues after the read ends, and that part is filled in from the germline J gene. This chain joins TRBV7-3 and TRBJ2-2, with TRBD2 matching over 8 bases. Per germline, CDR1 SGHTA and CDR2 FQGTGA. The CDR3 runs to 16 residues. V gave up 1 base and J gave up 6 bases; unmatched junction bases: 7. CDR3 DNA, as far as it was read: TGTGCCAGCAGCTTAAGCTACGGGGGGGCCGCCGGGGAG. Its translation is CASSLSYGGAAGE. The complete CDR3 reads CASSLSYGGAAGELFF.